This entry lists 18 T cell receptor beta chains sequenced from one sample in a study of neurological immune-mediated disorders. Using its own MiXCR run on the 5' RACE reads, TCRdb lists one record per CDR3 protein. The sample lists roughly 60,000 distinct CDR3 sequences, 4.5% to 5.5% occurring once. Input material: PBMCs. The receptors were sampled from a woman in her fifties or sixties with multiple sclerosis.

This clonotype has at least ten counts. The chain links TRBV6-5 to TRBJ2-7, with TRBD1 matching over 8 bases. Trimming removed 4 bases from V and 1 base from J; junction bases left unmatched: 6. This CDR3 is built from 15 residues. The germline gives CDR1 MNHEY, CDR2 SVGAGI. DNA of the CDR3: TGTGCCAGCAGTTTGACAGGGGTTACGTCCTACGAGCAGTACTTC. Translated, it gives CASSLTGVTSYEQYF.

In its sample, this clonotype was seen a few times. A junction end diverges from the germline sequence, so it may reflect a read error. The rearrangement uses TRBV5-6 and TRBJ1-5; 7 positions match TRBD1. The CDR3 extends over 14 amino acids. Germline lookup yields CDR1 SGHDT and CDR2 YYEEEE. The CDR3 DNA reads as TGTGCCAGCAGCTTGACAGGGGACAATGGGCCCCAGAATTTT. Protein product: CASSLTGDNGPQNF.

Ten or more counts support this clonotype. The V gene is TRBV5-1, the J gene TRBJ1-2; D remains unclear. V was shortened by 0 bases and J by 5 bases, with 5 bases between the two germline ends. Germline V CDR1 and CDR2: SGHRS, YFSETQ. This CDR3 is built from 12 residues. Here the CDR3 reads CASSLANYGYTF. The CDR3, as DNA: TGCGCCAGCAGCTTGGCCAATTATGGCTACACCTTC.

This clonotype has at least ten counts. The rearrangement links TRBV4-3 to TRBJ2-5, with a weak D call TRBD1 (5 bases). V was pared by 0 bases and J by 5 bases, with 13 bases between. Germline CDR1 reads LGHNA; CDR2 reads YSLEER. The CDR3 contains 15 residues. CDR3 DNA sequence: TGCGCCAGCAGCCAAGAATCAGCCTCAGGGGAGACCCAGTACTTC. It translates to CASSQESASGETQYF.

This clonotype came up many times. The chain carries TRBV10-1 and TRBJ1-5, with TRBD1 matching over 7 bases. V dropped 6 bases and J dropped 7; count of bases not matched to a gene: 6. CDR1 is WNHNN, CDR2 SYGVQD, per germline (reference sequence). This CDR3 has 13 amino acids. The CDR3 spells CASSEQGRQPQHF. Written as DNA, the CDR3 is TGCGCCAGCAGCGAACAGGGGAGGCAGCCCCAGCATTTT.

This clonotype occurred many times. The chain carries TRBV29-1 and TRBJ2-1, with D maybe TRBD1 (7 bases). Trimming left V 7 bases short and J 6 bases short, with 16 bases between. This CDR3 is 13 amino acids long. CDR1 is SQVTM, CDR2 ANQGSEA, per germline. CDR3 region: CSGGGTVINEQFF. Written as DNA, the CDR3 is TGCAGCGGTGGGGGGACAGTAATCAATGAGCAGTTCTTC.

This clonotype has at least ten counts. The CDR3 sequence: CASSPGGAGDEQYF. CDR3 nucleotide sequence: TGCGCCAGCAGCCCCGGGGGGGCCGGCGACGAGCAGTACTTC. V gene TRBV5-1 combines with J gene TRBJ2-7; 8 bases align to TRBD2. The CDR3 has 14 amino acids. Germline CDR1 is SGHRS and CDR2 is YFSETQ. The ends lost 4 bases at V and 5 bases at J; junction bases unmatched: 8.

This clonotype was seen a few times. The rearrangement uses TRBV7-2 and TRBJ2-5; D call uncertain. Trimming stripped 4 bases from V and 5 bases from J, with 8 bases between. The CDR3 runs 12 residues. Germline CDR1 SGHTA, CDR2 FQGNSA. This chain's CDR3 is CASSSQSETQYF. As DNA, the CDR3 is TGTGCCAGCAGCTCCCAATCCGAGACCCAGTACTTC.

The CDR3 here is CSATTGGNQPQHF. In DNA form, the CDR3 reads TGCAGTGCTACGACAGGGGGCAATCAGCCCCAGCATTTT. The chain has TRBV20-1 and TRBJ1-5; 8 nucleotides line up with TRBD1. The CDR3 has 13 amino acids. CDR1 is DFQATT, CDR2 SNEGSKA, per germline (reference sequence). J lost 2 bases, V lost 4 bases, and 1 base had no gene match.

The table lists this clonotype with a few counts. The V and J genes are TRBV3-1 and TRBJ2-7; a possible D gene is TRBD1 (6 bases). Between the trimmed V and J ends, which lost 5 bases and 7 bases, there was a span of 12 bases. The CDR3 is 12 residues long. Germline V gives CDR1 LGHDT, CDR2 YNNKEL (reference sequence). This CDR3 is CASSKVGGEQYF. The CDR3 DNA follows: TGTGCCAGCAGCAAAGTAGGGGGAGAGCAGTACTTC.

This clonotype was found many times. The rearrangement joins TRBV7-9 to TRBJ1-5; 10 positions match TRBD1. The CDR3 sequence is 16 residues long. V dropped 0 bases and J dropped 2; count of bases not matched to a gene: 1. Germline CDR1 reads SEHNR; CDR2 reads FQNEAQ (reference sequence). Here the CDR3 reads CASSLAGTGGNQPQHF. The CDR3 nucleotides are TGTGCCAGCAGCTTAGCTGGGACAGGGGGCAATCAGCCCCAGCATTTT.

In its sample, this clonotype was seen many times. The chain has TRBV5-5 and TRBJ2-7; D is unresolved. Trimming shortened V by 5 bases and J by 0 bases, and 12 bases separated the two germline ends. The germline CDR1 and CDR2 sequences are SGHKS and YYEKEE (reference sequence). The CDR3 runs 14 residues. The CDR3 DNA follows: TGTGCCAGCAGTTACTCACTCGGCTCCTACGAGCAGTACGTC. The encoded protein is CASSYSLGSYEQYV.

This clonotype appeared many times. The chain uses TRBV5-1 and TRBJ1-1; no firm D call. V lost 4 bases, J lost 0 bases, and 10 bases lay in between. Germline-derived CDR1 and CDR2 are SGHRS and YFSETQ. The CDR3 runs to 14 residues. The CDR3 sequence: CASSMDGMNTEAFF. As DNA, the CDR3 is TGCGCCAGCAGCATGGACGGCATGAACACTGAAGCTTTCTTT.

In DNA form, the CDR3 reads TGTGCCTCCTATCCGACCACAGGATTCCACACTGAAGCTTTCTTT. It is translated as CASYPTTGFHTEAFF. The chain uses TRBV27 and TRBJ1-1; tentative D call: TRBD1 (5 bases). Trimming stripped 11 bases from V and 3 bases from J, with 22 bases between. Germline V gives CDR1 MNHEY, CDR2 SMNVEV (reference sequence). The CDR3 is 15 amino acids.

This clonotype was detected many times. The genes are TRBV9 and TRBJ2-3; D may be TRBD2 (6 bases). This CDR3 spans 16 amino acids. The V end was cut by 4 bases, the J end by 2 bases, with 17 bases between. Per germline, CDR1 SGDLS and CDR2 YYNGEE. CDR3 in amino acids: CASSPGISGSTDTQYF. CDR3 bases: TGTGCCAGCAGCCCTGGTATTAGCGGATCCACAGATACGCAGTATTTT.

Here the CDR3 DNA reads TGTGCCAGCTCACCGTATGGGCGGAGGGAGTTGGCAGATACGCAGTATTTT. Amino acids: CASSPYGRRELADTQYF. This chain links TRBV18 with TRBJ2-3, with TRBD2 as a possible D gene (6 bases). Germline values: CDR1 KGHSH, CDR2 LQKENI. Trimming cost V 3 bases and J 4 bases, with 20 bases left between them. This CDR3 has 17 amino acids.

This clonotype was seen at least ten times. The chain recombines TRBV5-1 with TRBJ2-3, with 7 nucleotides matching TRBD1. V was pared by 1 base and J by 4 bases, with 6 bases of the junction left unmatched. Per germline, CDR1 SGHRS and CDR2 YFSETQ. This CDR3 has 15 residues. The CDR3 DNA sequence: TGCGCCAGCAGCTTGACAAGTACAGGGGCAGATACGCAGTATTTT. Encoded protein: CASSLTSTGADTQYF.

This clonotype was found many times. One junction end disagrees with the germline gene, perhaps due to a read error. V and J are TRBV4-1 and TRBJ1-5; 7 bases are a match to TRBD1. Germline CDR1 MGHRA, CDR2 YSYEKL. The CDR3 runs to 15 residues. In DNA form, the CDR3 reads TGCGCCAGCAGCCAATTCCAGGGGGACGGTCAGCCCCAGAATTTT. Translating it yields CASSQFQGDGQPQNF.